This T cell receptor (beta chain) derives from a study of shared clonotypes between healthy human individuals. Whole-study findings and limits: Clonotype sharing among donors was thought likely to change with sequencing depth.

The protocol was immunoSEQ multiplex PCR, while the TCRdb copy is restricted to in-frame clones and leaves out a portion. Of under 130,000 clones listed, 67% were seen once; the top ten hold over 20%. The germline CDR1 and CDR2 sequences are SGDLS and YYNGEE. This CDR3 comprises 16 residues. Trimming shortened V by 0 bases and J by 6 bases, and 18 bases separated the two germline ends. Donors, healthy HIV-negative adults, lacked recent acute infections or vaccinations. A note on this clone: Its antigen is unknown.

V usage is TRBV9 and J usage is TRBJ1-1; D is undetermined. This clonotype was obtained from a woman aged 25 to 39 in good health. The sequenced sample was memory CD8+ T cells sorted from blood. Subset indicated: CD45RO+ cells pooled with CCR7-negative TemRA cells. The CDR3 region is CASSVVGPWVEAEAFF. The CDR3, as DNA: TGTGCCAGCAGCGTAGTAGGCCCCTGGGTAGAGGCTGAAGCTTTCTTT. The full variable domain, completed using reference TRBV9 and TRBJ1-1, is DSGVTQTPKHLITATGQRVTLRCSPRSGDLSVYWYQQSLDQGLQFLIQYYNGEERAKGNILERFSAQQFPDLHSELNLSSLELGDSALYFCASSVVGPWVEAEAFFGQGTRLTVV.